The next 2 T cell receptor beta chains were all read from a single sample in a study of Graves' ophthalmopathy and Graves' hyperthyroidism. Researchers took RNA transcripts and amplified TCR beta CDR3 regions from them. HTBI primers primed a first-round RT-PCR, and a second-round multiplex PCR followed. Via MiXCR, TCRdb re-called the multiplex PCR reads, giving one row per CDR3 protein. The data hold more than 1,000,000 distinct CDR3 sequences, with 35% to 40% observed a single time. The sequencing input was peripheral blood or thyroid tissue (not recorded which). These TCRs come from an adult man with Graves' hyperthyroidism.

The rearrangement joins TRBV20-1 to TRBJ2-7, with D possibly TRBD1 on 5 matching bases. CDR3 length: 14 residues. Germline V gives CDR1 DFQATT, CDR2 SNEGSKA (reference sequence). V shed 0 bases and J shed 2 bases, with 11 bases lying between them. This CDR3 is CSARDDRTPYEQYF. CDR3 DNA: TGCAGTGCTAGAGATGACAGAACTCCCTACGAGCAGTACTTC.

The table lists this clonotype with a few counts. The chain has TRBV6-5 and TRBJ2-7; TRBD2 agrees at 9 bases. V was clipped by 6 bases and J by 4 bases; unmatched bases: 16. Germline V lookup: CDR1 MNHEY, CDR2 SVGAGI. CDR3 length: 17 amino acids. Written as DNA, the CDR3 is TGTGCCAGCAGCCCAGGCTCCGGTAGCGGGAGAGCATACGAGCAGTACTTC. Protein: CASSPGSGSGRAYEQYF.